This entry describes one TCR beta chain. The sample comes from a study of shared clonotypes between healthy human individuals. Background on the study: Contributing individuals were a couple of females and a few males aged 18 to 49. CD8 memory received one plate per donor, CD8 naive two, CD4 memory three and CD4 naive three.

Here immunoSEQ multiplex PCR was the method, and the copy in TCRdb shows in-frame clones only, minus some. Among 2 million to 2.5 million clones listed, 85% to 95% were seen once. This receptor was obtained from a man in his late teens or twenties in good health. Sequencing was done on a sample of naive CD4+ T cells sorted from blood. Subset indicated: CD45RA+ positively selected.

The CDR3 region is CASSGQGVLFEQYF. The CDR3 nucleotides are TGTGCCAGCAGTGGGCAGGGGGTACTGTTCGAGCAGTACTTC. The chain couples TRBV2 to TRBJ2-7; 7 positions agree with TRBD1. Trimming took 4 bases from V and 6 from J; bases not matched to a gene: 9. CDR3 length equals 14 residues. Germline V gene lookup returns CDR1 SNHLY and CDR2 FYNNEI.